This T cell receptor beta chain was obtained from a study of shared clonotypes between healthy human individuals. Study-level information: Used for every donor were three CD4 naive, three CD4 memory, two CD8 naive and one CD8 memory plate.

J lost 5 bases, V lost 1 base, and 5 bases had no gene match. Germline loops: CDR1 SGHAT, CDR2 FQNNGV. The CDR3 contains 17 residues. The assay was run at deep level. How the authors handled the data: ImmunoSEQ junction-only sequences lacked quality scores, so their filtering differed. The data were produced by immunoSEQ multiplex PCR, yet TCRdb's version contains in-frame clones alone and is incomplete. The V and J calls and clone size are taken from that table; D and trimming were inferred from the DNA. This sample has over a million clones; 78% occur once, and the top ten carry 0.61%. Specimen: memory CD4+ T cells from PBMCs. Subset here: CD45RA-negative fraction. This receptor was taken from a man aged 18 to 29 in good health. Some clones in this sample may be carry-over from other donors' samples. This rearrangement joins TRBV11-2 to TRBJ2-5, with 15 bases that match TRBD2. The CDR3, as DNA: TGTGCCAGCAGCTTAGGGACTAGCGGGAGGGCCCGGGAGACCCAGTACTTC. Its translation is CASSLGTSGRARETQYF.